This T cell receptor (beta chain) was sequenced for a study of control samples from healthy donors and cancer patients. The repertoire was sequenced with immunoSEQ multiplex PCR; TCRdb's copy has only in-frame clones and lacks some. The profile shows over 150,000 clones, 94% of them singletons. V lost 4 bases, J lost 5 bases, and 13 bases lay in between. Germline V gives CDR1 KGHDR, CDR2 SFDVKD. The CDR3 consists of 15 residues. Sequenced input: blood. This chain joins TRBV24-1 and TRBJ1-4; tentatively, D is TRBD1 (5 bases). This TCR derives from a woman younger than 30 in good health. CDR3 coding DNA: TGTGCCACCAGTGACTCGGGCCAGGGAAATGAAAAACTGTTTTTT. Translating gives CATSDSGQGNEKLFF.